The 29 T cell receptor beta chains given below trace back to one sample, sequenced in a study of shared clonotypes between healthy human individuals. Assay: immunoSEQ multiplex PCR; the TCRdb copy retains only in-frame clones and omits some. The sample includes about a million clones, 70% to 80% of them seen just once. Sample: memory CD4+ T cells sorted from blood. Subset meaning: CD45RA-negative fraction. The receptors were sampled from a man aged 18 to 30 in good health.

This clone has only one observation. The CDR3 nucleotides read TGTGCCACCAGCAGGGACAGGGGGCACGAGACCCAGTACTTC. Translated: CATSRDRGHETQYF. The chain has TRBV15 and TRBJ2-5; 11 bases map to TRBD1. V trimming: 3 bases; J trimming: 5 bases; junction bases outside the gene matches: 2. The CDR3 contains 14 residues. CDR1 and CDR2 from the germline V gene are LNHNV and YYDKDF (reference sequence). The complete variable domain, with remaining parts taken from reference TRBV15 and TRBJ2-5, reads DAMVIQNPRYQVTQFGKPVTLSCSQTLNHNVMYWYQQKSSQAPKLLFHYYDKDFNNEADTPDNFQSRRPNTSFCFLDIRSPGLGDTAMYLCATSRDRGHETQYFGPGTRLLVL.

The chain links TRBV5-4 to TRBJ1-2, with TRBD1 matching over 7 bases. CDR3 length equals 13 residues. Germline values: CDR1 SGHNT, CDR2 YYREEE (reference sequence). J lost 4 bases, V lost 3 bases, and 3 bases had no gene match. CDR3 sequence: CASSSGQVYGYTF. DNA of the CDR3: TGTGCCAGCAGCTCCGGACAGGTCTATGGCTACACCTTC.

The V and J genes are TRBV28 and TRBJ1-2, with TRBD1 matching 9 bases. Germline assignment: CDR1 MDHEN and CDR2 SYDVKM. The CDR3 is made up of 14 amino acids. V gave up 6 bases and J gave up 4 bases; unmatched junction bases: 6. As DNA, the CDR3 is TGTGCCAGCAGAGGGACAGGGTTGGGCTATGGCTACACCTTC. Amino acids: CASRGTGLGYGYTF.

The V call is TRBV19, the J call TRBJ1-2; 7 nucleotides align to TRBD1. Germline V gives CDR1 LNHDA, CDR2 SQIVND (reference sequence). The CDR3 is 15 amino acids. Germline trimming cut 11 bases from V and 2 bases from J; bases unmatched to any gene: 14. The CDR3 sequence is CAASKRGTENYGYTF. CDR3 DNA sequence: TGTGCCGCCTCTAAACGAGGGACAGAAAACTATGGCTACACCTTC.

This chain uses TRBV15 with TRBJ2-1; D is uncertain. The CDR3 consists of 15 residues. V dropped 0 bases and J dropped 0 bases, with 6 bases sitting between them. Germline assignment: CDR1 LNHNV and CDR2 YYDKDF (reference sequence). The CDR3 DNA is TGTGCCACCAGCAGAGATCCTGGCTCCTACAATGAGCAGTTCTTC. This gives the protein CATSRDPGSYNEQFF. The full variable domain, with the rest looked up from reference TRBV15 and TRBJ2-1, is DAMVIQNPRYQVTQFGKPVTLSCSQTLNHNVMYWYQQKSSQAPKLLFHYYDKDFNNEADTPDNFQSRRPNTSFCFLDIRSPGLGDTAMYLCATSRDPGSYNEQFFGPGTRLTVL.

In regard to this clone: A single base separates this from a much larger clone, so it may be a read error. The V gene is TRBV6-9, the J gene TRBJ2-7; D gene unclear. The CDR3 runs to 9 residues. V lost 10 bases, J lost 3 bases, and 4 bases lay in between. Germline V gene sequence: CDR1 MNHGY, CDR2 SVAAGI. CDR3 coding DNA: TGTGCCACCCACTACGAGCAGTACTTC. It codes for CATHYEQYF.

The CDR3 DNA reads TGCGCCAGCAGCCAAGATAGGGGTGCCCGAGCAGAGACCCAGTACTTC. This codes for CASSQDRGARAETQYF. The chain couples TRBV4-3 to TRBJ2-5; perhaps TRBD1 as D (5 bases). The germline gives CDR1 LGHNA, CDR2 YSLEER. Trimming removed 0 bases at V and 4 bases at J, with 15 bases between. This CDR3 spans 16 amino acids.

The V and J genes are TRBV5-6 and TRBJ2-3; D call uncertain. Germline loops: CDR1 SGHDT, CDR2 YYEEEE. V was pared by 3 bases and J by 5 bases, with 10 bases between. The CDR3 sequence is 13 residues long. In nucleotides, the CDR3 is TGTGCCAGCAGCTCAGATCGGAAAGATACGCAGTATTTT. The encoded protein is CASSSDRKDTQYF.

This clone was observed a handful of times. The chain joins TRBV25-1 to TRBJ2-2, with D possibly being TRBD1 (5 bases). Germline assignment: CDR1 MGHDK and CDR2 SYGVNS. V was pared by 8 bases and J by 0 bases, with 10 bases between. This CDR3 comprises 14 residues. DNA for the CDR3: TGTGCCAGCCAGACAGCAACGAACACCGGGGAGCTGTTTTTT. It specifies CASQTATNTGELFF.

The rearrangement links TRBV6-5 to TRBJ2-1; D gene ambiguous. The CDR3 spans 11 residues. The germline V gene encodes CDR1 MNHEY and CDR2 SVGAGI. V lost 10 bases, J lost 10 bases, and 14 bases lay in between. This CDR3 is CATELSSEQFF. Written as DNA, the CDR3 is TGTGCCACCGAATTAAGCAGCGAGCAGTTCTTC.

The chain couples TRBV18 to TRBJ2-7, with a weak D call TRBD1 (5 bases). V dropped 3 bases and J dropped 3 bases, with 15 bases sitting between them. The CDR3 spans 15 residues. CDR1 KGHSH and CDR2 LQKENI come from the germline V gene. The CDR3 sequence: CASSPVGVGRYEQYF. The CDR3 DNA reads TGTGCCAGCTCACCGGTAGGGGTCGGCCGCTACGAGCAGTACTTC.

The chain is built from TRBV15 and TRBJ1-1; D remains unclear. Germline loops: CDR1 LNHNV, CDR2 YYDKDF (reference sequence). The V gene lost 3 bases and the J gene lost 5 bases, with 10 bases spanning the gap. This CDR3 comprises 13 residues. CDR3 DNA sequence: TGTGCCACCAGCAGTGATGGCGGGACTGAAGCTTTCTTT. Protein sequence: CATSSDGGTEAFF.

This clone showed up just a few times. Other DNA sequences of this sample code for an identical CDR3. The chain couples TRBV5-1 to TRBJ2-5; 8 bases are shared with TRBD1. Per germline, CDR1 SGHRS and CDR2 YFSETQ. V dropped 3 bases and J dropped 2; count of bases not matched to a gene: 6. This CDR3 region has 15 residues. CDR3 bases: TGCGCCAGCAGCTCCGGGACAGGTTTTCAAGAGACCCAGTACTTC. Its translation is CASSSGTGFQETQYF.

The V gene is TRBV4-2, the J gene TRBJ2-3; D is uncertain. The V gene lost 0 bases and the J gene lost 6 bases, with 13 bases spanning the gap. The CDR3 loop spans 15 amino acids. Germline V gene sequence: CDR1 LGHNA, CDR2 YNFKEQ. The CDR3 DNA sequence: TGTGCCAGCAGCCAAGATCTGCTATCTGTGGATACGCAGTATTTT. This gives the protein CASSQDLLSVDTQYF.

A single count supports this clone. The rearrangement joins TRBV4-3 to TRBJ2-7; the D is unclear. V lost 1 base and J 6 bases, leaving 4 bases between the germline ends. This CDR3 has 11 amino acids. Per germline, CDR1 LGHNA and CDR2 YSLEER. The CDR3 DNA reads TGCGCCAGCAGCCAAGCCAGCGAGCAGTACTTC. Its protein is CASSQASEQYF.

V is TRBV7-2 and J is TRBJ2-5, with 11 bases lining up with TRBD2. The J call may be faulty, since TRBJ2-7 better matches the DNA end. This CDR3 contains 16 residues. Germline V gives CDR1 SGHTA, CDR2 FQGNSA. As DNA, the CDR3 is TGTGCCAGCAGCTCCGGACTAGCGGGTAATATCTACGAGCAGTACTTC. Amino acids: CASSSGLAGNIYEQYF.

A remark on this clone: A read error may be the cause here, since a much bigger clone is one base away. Other DNA sequences within the sample encode an identical CDR3. J is TRBJ2-7 and V is TRBV7-2; D uncertain. CDR3 length: 11 amino acids. CDR1 and CDR2 (germline): SGHTA, FQGNSA. Between the trimmed V and J ends, which lost 4 bases and 3 bases, there was a span of 4 bases. The CDR3 spells CASSSLYEQYF. Here the CDR3 DNA reads TGTGCCAGCAGCTCCCTCTACGAGCAGTACTTC.

The chain combines TRBV30 with TRBJ1-2; D perhaps matches TRBD1 (6 bases). V lost 3 bases and J lost 2, with 16 bases in between. This CDR3 spans 15 amino acids. Germline CDR1 and CDR2: GTSNPN and SVGIG (reference sequence). The CDR3 DNA follows: TGTGCCTGGAGCCCGGATGCAGGGGCGAACTATGGCTACACCTTC. Translated: CAWSPDAGANYGYTF.

This chain connects TRBV5-4 to TRBJ2-5, with a tentative D call TRBD1 (5 bases). This CDR3 contains 13 residues. V lost 1 base and J 3 bases, leaving 7 bases between the germline ends. Germline values: CDR1 SGHNT, CDR2 YYREEE (reference sequence). CDR3 bases: TGTGCCAGCAGCTTGCAAGGGGAAGAGACCCAGTACTTC. It yields the protein CASSLQGEETQYF. Together with reference TRBV5-4 and TRBJ2-5, the CDR3 gives the full variable domain: ETGVTQSPTHLIKTRGQQVTLRCSSQSGHNTVSWYQQALGQGPQFIFQYYREEENGRGNFPPRFSGLQFPNYSSELNVNALELDDSALYLCASSLQGEETQYFGPGTRLLVL.

The chain employs TRBV19 and TRBJ1-2; 8 bases map to TRBD1. CDR1 and CDR2 (germline): LNHDA, SQIVND (reference sequence). Germline trimming cut 3 bases from V and 7 bases from J; bases unmatched to any gene: 7. This CDR3 comprises 14 residues. The CDR3 loop reads CASSIAQGARGYTF. The DNA for the CDR3 is TGTGCCAGTAGTATCGCGCAGGGGGCGCGTGGCTACACCTTC.

The rearrangement links TRBV2 to TRBJ2-1; TRBD2 matches at 10 bases. J lost 1 base, V lost 8 bases, and 2 bases had no gene match. CDR1 is SNHLY and CDR2 is FYNNEI in the germline V gene. The CDR3 runs to 14 residues. The CDR3: CASLAGVSYNEQFF. CDR3 nucleotide sequence: TGTGCCAGCCTAGCGGGAGTGTCCTACAATGAGCAGTTCTTC.

In this sample, this clone turned up a few times. This sample also contains other DNA sequences that code for the same CDR3. CDR3 in DNA: TGTGCCAGCAGCTTACAGGGGGGCCAAGGAGAGACCCAGTACTTC. Protein: CASSLQGGQGETQYF. This sequence joins TRBV7-8 and TRBJ2-5; TRBD1 is a possible D gene (7 bases). The CDR3 is 15 residues long. Germline assignment: CDR1 SGHVS and CDR2 FQNEAQ. The V gene lost 2 bases and the J gene lost 4 bases, with 14 bases spanning the gap.

The genes are TRBV4-1 and TRBJ1-6; 7 positions agree with TRBD1. This CDR3 is 15 amino acids long. Trimming cost V 1 base and J 7 bases; bases outside gene matches: 4. Germline CDR1 reads MGHRA; CDR2 reads YSYEKL. CDR3 coding DNA: TGCGCCAGCAGCCAAGCAGGGGGAGTGAATTCACCCCTCCACTTT. It translates to CASSQAGGVNSPLHF.

This clone was found a few times. This chain links TRBV19 with TRBJ2-5, with 7 bases lining up with TRBD2. CDR1 and CDR2 (germline): LNHDA, SQIVND (reference sequence). Unmatched junction bases numbered 7, after V lost 5 bases and J lost 1 base. The CDR3 has 15 amino acids. This chain's CDR3 is CASSRGGNGQETQYF. In DNA form, the CDR3 reads TGTGCCAGTAGTCGGGGAGGGAACGGCCAAGAGACCCAGTACTTC.

V usage is TRBV7-2 and J usage is TRBJ2-7, with no clear D. V shed 6 bases and J shed 2 bases, with 20 bases lying between them. Germline V gene lookup returns CDR1 SGHTA and CDR2 FQGNSA. The CDR3 sequence is 16 residues long. CDR3 coding DNA: TGTGCCAGCAGACGTGACTCGCGGATACCTACCTACGAGCAGTACTTC. Translated: CASRRDSRIPTYEQYF. The full variable domain, with the rest looked up from reference TRBV7-2 and TRBJ2-7, is GAGVSQSPSNKVTEKGKDVELRCDPISGHTALYWYRQSLGQGLEFLIYFQGNSAPDKSGLPSDRFSAERTGGSVSTLTIQRTQQEDSAVYLCASRRDSRIPTYEQYFGPGTRLTVT.

The chain joins TRBV27 to TRBJ1-6; TRBD1 matches at 10 bases. The CDR3 sequence is 18 residues long. Germline lookup yields CDR1 MNHEY and CDR2 SMNVEV (reference sequence). With V trimmed by 2 bases and J by 5 bases, 9 bases remained unmatched. CDR3 coding DNA: TGTGCCAGCAGTTTAAGGGGGACAGGGGCGACTCATAATTCACCCCTCCACTTT. This codes for CASSLRGTGATHNSPLHF.

CDR3 in DNA: TGCGCCAGCAGTTCATCAGGGGGAAGCAATCAGCCCCAGCATTTT. Amino acids: CASSSSGGSNQPQHF. V and J are TRBV5-1 and TRBJ1-5; 7 nucleotides align to TRBD1. The CDR3 sequence is 15 residues long. CDR1 is SGHRS and CDR2 is YFSETQ in the germline V gene. The ends lost 5 bases at V and 1 base at J; junction bases unmatched: 6.

Concerning this clone itself: This CDR3 is also generated by other DNA sequences in the sample. The genes are TRBV12-5 and TRBJ2-5, with D possibly TRBD2 on 5 matching bases. This CDR3 is built from 13 residues. Per germline, CDR1 LGHNT and CDR2 FRNRAP. V was shortened by 1 base and J by 5 bases, with 8 bases between the two germline ends. CDR3 DNA: TGTGCTAGTGGTTTGGGGAGGCAGGAGACCCAGTACTTC. Protein: CASGLGRQETQYF.

This sequence joins TRBV19 and TRBJ1-4; the match to TRBD1 covers 8 bases. The length of the CDR3 is 15 residues. CDR1 and CDR2 (germline): LNHDA, SQIVND (reference sequence). Unmatched junction bases numbered 4, after V lost 5 bases and J lost 2 bases. The chain's CDR3 is CASSPDRGTNEKLFF. CDR3 sequence (DNA): TGTGCCAGTAGTCCAGACAGGGGCACTAATGAAAAACTGTTTTTT.